This is a list of T cell receptor beta chains from one sample in a study of T-cell reconstitution after alpha-beta-depleted transplantation in children. TCRdb independently ran MiXCR on the PCR reads; one entry per CDR3 protein. This table has hundreds of thousands of distinct CDR3 sequences, about 17% appearing once. The specimen was PBMCs from the stem cell graft donor, collected from the stem cell graft. Receptors originate from a human donor who donated a stem cell graft to a child with acute lymphoblastic leukemia. Each CDR3 is given with its conserved first and last residue. The D gene is left open where the match is weak. Size is omitted from some rows. Given values are once, few, many or a class for expanded clones.

V	size	J	D	CDR3	DNA
TRBV20-1	once	TRBJ1-2	TRBD1	CSARSRTGLNYGYTF	TGCAGTGCTAGATCCCGGACAGGGCTCAACTATGGCTACACCTTC
TRBV4-1	few	TRBJ2-7	NA	CASSQLTSDGYEQYF	TGCGCCAGCAGCCAACTGACGAGCGATGGCTACGAGCAGTACTTC
TRBV12-3/TRBV12-4	few	TRBJ2-5	NA	CASSSEVETQYF	TGTGCCAGCAGTTCCGAGGTTGAGACCCAGTACTTC
TRBV5-5	few	TRBJ1-5	TRBD1	CASSFGPDRAGNQPQHF	TGTGCCAGCAGCTTTGGACCGGACAGGGCGGGCAATCAGCCCCAGCATTTT
TRBV20-1	NA	TRBJ1-2	NA	CSAPRQAAVYGYTF	TGCAGTGCGCCGAGACAGGCCGCGGTCTATGGCTACACCTTC
TRBV5-5	NA	TRBJ2-1	TRBD1	CASSLNRGTYNEQFF	TGTGCCAGCAGCTTAAACAGGGGGACCTACAATGAGCAGTTCTTC
TRBV6-1	NA	TRBJ1-5	TRBD1	CASRLDRGGGSGNQPQHF	TGTGCCAGCAGGCTAGACAGGGGAGGGGGTAGCGGCAATCAGCCCCAGCATTTT
TRBV5-1	few	TRBJ2-7	TRBD1	CASSWGTGETYEQYF	TGCGCCAGCAGCTGGGGGACAGGGGAGACCTACGAGCAGTACTTC
TRBV5-1	few	TRBJ2-7	TRBD2	CASSWTSGAVGFEQYF	TGCGCCAGCAGCTGGACTAGCGGCGCTGTAGGATTCGAGCAGTACTTC
TRBV25-1	few	TRBJ1-3	NA	CASSNLGEGSGNTIYF	TGTGCCAGCAGCAATCTTGGGGAGGGCTCTGGAAACACCATATATTTT
TRBV27	NA	TRBJ1-1	NA	CASSLYRPSDTDAFF	TGTGCCAGCAGTTTATACCGTCCATCGGACACTGACGCTTTCTTT
TRBV27	few	TRBJ2-5	NA	CASSLSTGVGSETQYF	TGTGCCAGCAGTCTTTCGACAGGTGTTGGGTCAGAGACCCAGTACTTC
TRBV7-3	once	TRBJ2-3	TRBD2	CASSSGLATSDTQYF	TGTGCCAGCAGCTCGGGACTAGCGACCTCGGATACGCAGTATTTT
TRBV28	few	TRBJ2-7	NA	CASKRTPTIPTYEQYF	TGTGCCAGCAAGAGGACCCCAACGATTCCGACGTACGAGCAGTACTTC
TRBV20-1	few	TRBJ2-7	NA	CSARERVLYEQYF	TGCAGTGCTAGAGAAAGGGTCCTCTACGAGCAGTACTTC
TRBV27	few	TRBJ1-1	TRBD1	CASSPHNPTGVNTEAFF	TGTGCCAGCAGTCCCCACAATCCCACAGGGGTGAACACTGAAGCTTTCTTT
TRBV11-2	many	TRBJ2-2	TRBD2	CASSLGTSGTGELFF	TGTGCCAGCAGCTTAGGGACTAGCGGTACCGGGGAGCTGTTTTTT
TRBV5-1	NA	TRBJ2-7	NA	CASSLDISLNTPTSTWQYF	TGCGCCAGCAGCTTAGACATCTCACTCAATACTCCTACGAGCACGTGGCAGTACTTC
TRBV24-1	few	TRBJ2-1	NA	CATSENNEQFF	TGTGCCACCAGTGAAAACAATGAGCAGTTCTTC
TRBV6-5	NA	TRBJ2-5	TRBD2	CASSYSRAGEETQYF	TGTGCCAGCAGTTACTCGCGAGCGGGAGAAGAGACCCAGTACTTC
TRBV20-1	NA	TRBJ2-1	NA	CSARVGGLRTTSYNEQFF	TGCAGTGCTAGAGTAGGGGGGCTAAGGACTACCTCCTACAATGAGCAGTTCTTC
TRBV12-3/TRBV12-4	NA	TRBJ2-1	NA	CASSPRGAYNEQFF	TGTGCCAGCAGTCCCAGAGGGGCCTACAATGAGCAGTTCTTC
TRBV21-1	few	TRBJ2-5	NA	CASSKLLIMSRDRGEEETQYF	TGTGCCAGCAGCAAATTATTAATAATGAGCCGGGACAGGGGAGAGGAGGAGACCCAGTACTTC
TRBV5-1	few	TRBJ2-5	TRBD2	CASSSWTSGMGETQYF	TGCGCCAGCAGCTCGTGGACTAGCGGGATGGGAGAGACCCAGTACTTC
TRBV20-1	few	TRBJ2-1	NA	CSARVPSTGNEQFF	TGCAGTGCTAGAGTCCCGAGCACAGGCAATGAGCAGTTCTTC
TRBV5-6	few	TRBJ2-1	NA	CASSRWGLSSYNEQFF	TGTGCCAGCAGCCGTTGGGGGCTCAGCTCCTACAATGAGCAGTTCTTC
TRBV21-1	few	TRBJ2-1	NA	CASSRGLGYEQFF	TGTGCCAGCAGCAGAGGGCTAGGCTATGAGCAGTTCTTC
TRBV27	once	TRBJ1-4	NA	CASSLAAPGHHNEKLFF	TGTGCCAGCAGTTTAGCGGCCCCGGGGCATCATAATGAAAAACTGTTTTTT
TRBV12-3/TRBV12-4	NA	TRBJ2-1	NA	CASSAELGHNEQFF	TGTGCCAGCAGCGCCGAGTTGGGGCACAATGAGCAGTTCTTC
TRBV11-2	NA	TRBJ2-3	NA	CASSPRTDPDTQYF	TGTGCCAGCAGCCCCCGGACAGACCCAGATACGCAGTATTTT
TRBV7-2	few	TRBJ2-3	NA	CASSPWVAGLSTDTQYF	TGTGCCAGCAGCCCGTGGGTGGCGGGGCTTAGCACAGATACGCAGTATTTT
TRBV3-1	NA	TRBJ2-1	NA	CASSQEVSYEQFF	TGTGCCAGCAGCCAAGAAGTCAGCTATGAGCAGTTCTTC
TRBV27	few	TRBJ1-5	NA	CASSSRQGNQPQHF	TGTGCCAGCAGTTCCCGACAGGGCAATCAGCCCCAGCATTTT
TRBV5-1	NA	TRBJ2-1	TRBD2	CASRVREINNEQFF	TGCGCCAGCAGGGTGCGGGAGATCAACAATGAGCAGTTCTTC
TRBV29-1	few	TRBJ2-2	TRBD1	CSVGTGGPTGELFF	TGCAGCGTTGGGACAGGCGGGCCCACCGGGGAGCTGTTTTTT
TRBV5-1	NA	TRBJ2-1	TRBD2	CASRLAGNNEQFF	TGCGCCAGCAGACTAGCGGGAAACAATGAGCAGTTCTTC
TRBV20-1	few	TRBJ2-4	NA	CSARDLTTAKNIQYF	TGCAGTGCTAGAGATCTAACCACAGCCAAAAACATTCAGTACTTC
TRBV5-1	NA	TRBJ1-1	TRBD1	CASRYWTGDTEAFF	TGCGCCAGCAGGTACTGGACAGGGGACACTGAAGCTTTCTTT
TRBV27	NA	TRBJ1-2	NA	CASSFQGPDGYTF	TGTGCCAGCAGTTTTCAGGGACCGGATGGCTACACCTTC
TRBV5-1	NA	TRBJ2-2	NA	CASSLTPTTGELFF	TGCGCCAGCAGCTTAACCCCTACCACCGGGGAGCTGTTTTTT
TRBV7-9	few	TRBJ2-7	TRBD2	CASSRHSGRPYEQYF	TGTGCCAGCAGCCGGCATAGCGGGAGGCCCTACGAGCAGTACTTC
TRBV7-3	NA	TRBJ2-3	TRBD2	CASSSPGGGVFTDTQYF	TGTGCCAGCAGCTCCCCCGGGGGAGGGGTGTTCACAGATACGCAGTATTTT